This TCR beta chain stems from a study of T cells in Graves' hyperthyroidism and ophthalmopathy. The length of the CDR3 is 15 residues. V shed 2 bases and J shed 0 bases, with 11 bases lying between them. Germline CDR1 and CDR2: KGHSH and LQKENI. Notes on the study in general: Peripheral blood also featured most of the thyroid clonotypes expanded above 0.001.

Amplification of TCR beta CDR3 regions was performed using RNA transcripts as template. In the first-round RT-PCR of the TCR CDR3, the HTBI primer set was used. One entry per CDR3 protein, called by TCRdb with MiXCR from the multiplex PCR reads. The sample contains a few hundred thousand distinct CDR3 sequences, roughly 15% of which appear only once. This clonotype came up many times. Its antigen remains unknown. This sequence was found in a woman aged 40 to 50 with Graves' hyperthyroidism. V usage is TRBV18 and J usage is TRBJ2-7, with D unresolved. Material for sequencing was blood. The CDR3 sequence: CASSPYHASSYEQYF. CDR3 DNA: TGTGCCAGCTCACCATATCATGCAAGCTCCTACGAGCAGTACTTC.